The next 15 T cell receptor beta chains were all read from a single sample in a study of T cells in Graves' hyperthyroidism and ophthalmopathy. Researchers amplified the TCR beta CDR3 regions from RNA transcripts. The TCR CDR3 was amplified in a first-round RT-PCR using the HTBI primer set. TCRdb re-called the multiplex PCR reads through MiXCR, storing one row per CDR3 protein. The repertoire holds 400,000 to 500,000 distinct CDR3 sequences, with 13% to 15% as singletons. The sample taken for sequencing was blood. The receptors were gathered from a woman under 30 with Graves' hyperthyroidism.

The CDR3 here is CASSLGVGYDEQYF. Here the CDR3 DNA reads TGTGCCAGCAGCTTAGGTGTAGGGTACGACGAGCAGTACTTC. The chain has TRBV7-3 and TRBJ2-7; D is unresolved. Trimming removed 2 bases at V and 5 bases at J, with 13 bases between. The CDR3 is 14 residues long. Germline CDR1 reads SGHTA; CDR2 reads FQGTGA.

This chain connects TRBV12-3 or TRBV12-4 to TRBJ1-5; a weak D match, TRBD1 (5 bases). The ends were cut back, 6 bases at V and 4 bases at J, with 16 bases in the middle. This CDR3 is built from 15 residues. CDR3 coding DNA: TGTGCCAGCAGACACTCCGGGACTGAGAATCAGCCCCAGCATTTT. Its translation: CASRHSGTENQPQHF.

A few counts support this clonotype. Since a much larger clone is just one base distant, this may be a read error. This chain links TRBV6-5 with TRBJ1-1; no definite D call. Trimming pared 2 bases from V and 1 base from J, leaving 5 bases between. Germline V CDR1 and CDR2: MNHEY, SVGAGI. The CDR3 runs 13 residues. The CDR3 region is CASSYAENTEAFF. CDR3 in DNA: TGTGCCAGCAGTTACGCAGAGAACACTGAAGCTTTCTTT.

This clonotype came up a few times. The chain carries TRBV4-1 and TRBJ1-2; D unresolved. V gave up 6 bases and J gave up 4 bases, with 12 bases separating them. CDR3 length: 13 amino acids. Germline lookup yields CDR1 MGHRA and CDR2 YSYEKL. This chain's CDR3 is CASSEPWVYGYTF. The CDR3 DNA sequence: TGCGCCAGCAGTGAACCCTGGGTCTATGGCTACACCTTC.

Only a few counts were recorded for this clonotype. CDR3 bases: TGTGCCAGCAGCCTAGGGGGGAGTACCAATCAGCCCCAGCATTTT. It codes for CASSLGGSTNQPQHF. The chain has TRBV7-2 and TRBJ1-5, with a possible D match to TRBD1 (6 bases). Looked up from germline, CDR1 is SGHTA and CDR2 is FQGNSA. Trimming removed 5 bases at V and 3 bases at J, with 14 bases between. The CDR3 loop spans 15 amino acids.

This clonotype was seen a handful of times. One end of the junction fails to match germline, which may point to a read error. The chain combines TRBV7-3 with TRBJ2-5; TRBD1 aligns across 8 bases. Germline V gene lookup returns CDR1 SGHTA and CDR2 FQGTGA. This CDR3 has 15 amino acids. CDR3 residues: CASSHPGQGQEAQYF. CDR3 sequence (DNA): TGTGCCAGCAGCCACCCAGGACAGGGACAAGAGGCCCAGTACTTC.

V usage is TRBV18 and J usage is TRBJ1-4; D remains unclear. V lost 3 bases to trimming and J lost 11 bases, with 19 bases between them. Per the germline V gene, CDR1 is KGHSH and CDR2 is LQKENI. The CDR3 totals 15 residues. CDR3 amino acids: CASSPTDGPRRKLFF. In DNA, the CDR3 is TGTGCCAGCTCACCGACCGACGGACCTCGCCGGAAACTGTTTTTT. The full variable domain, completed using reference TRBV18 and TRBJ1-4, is NAGVMQNPRHLVRRRGQEARLRCSPMKGHSHVYWYRQLPEEGLKFMVYLQKENIIDESGMPKERFSAEFPKEGPSILRIQQVVRGDSAAYFCASSPTDGPRRKLFFGSGTQLSVL.

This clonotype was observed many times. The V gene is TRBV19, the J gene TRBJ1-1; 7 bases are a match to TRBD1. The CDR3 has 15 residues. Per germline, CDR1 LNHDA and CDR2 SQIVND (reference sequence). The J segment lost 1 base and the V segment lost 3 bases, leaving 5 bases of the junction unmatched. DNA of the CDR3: TGTGCCAGTAGTATCTCCCGGACAGGGAACACTGAAGCTTTCTTT. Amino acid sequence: CASSISRTGNTEAFF.

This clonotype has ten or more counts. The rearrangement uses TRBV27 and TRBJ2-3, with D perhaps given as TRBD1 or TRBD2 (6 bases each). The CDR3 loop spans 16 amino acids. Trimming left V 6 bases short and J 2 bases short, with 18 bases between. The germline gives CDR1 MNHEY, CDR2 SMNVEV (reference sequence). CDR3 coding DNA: TGTGCCAGCAGCTTTCTGGGGGGCATTAACACAGATACGCAGTATTTT. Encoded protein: CASSFLGGINTDTQYF.

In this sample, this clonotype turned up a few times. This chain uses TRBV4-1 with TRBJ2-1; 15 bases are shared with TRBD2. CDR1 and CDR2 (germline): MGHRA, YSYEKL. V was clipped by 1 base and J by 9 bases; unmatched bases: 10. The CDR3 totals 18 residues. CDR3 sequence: CASSQVGLAGGRGGEQFF. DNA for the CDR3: TGCGCCAGCAGCCAAGTGGGACTAGCGGGAGGACGTGGTGGTGAGCAGTTCTTC.

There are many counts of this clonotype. The CDR3 loop reads CASITRGTKNIQYF. The CDR3 DNA is TGTGCCAGCATTACCCGAGGCACCAAAAACATTCAGTACTTC. V is TRBV2 and J is TRBJ2-4; D ambiguous. Germline V CDR1 and CDR2: SNHLY, FYNNEI. The V gene lost 7 bases and the J gene lost 2 bases, with 12 bases spanning the gap. CDR3 length: 14 residues.

In DNA form, the CDR3 reads TGTGCCAGCAGCTTAGTTGGGGGGGCGAACACCGGGGAGCTGTTTTTT. Translated, it gives CASSLVGGANTGELFF. The genes are TRBV7-3 and TRBJ2-2; TRBD2 matches 7 bases. CDR1 is SGHTA, CDR2 FQGTGA, per germline. The V segment lost 2 bases and the J segment 0 bases; nucleotides outside the gene matches: 3. This CDR3 has 16 residues. Variable domain in full (rest from reference TRBV7-3 and TRBJ2-2): GAGVSQTPSNKVTEKGKYVELRCDPISGHTALYWYRQSLGQGPEFLIYFQGTGAADDSGLPNDRFFAVRPEGSVSTLKIQRTERGDSAVYLCASSLVGGANTGELFFGEGSRLTVL.

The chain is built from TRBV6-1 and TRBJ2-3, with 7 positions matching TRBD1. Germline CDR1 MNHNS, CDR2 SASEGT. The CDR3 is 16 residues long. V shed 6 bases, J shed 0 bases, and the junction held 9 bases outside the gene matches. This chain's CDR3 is CASSKGAGPSTDTQYF. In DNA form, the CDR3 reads TGTGCCAGCAGCAAGGGGGCGGGCCCTAGCACAGATACGCAGTATTTT.

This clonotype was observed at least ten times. Here the CDR3 reads CASSLAAGAGGSGQETQYF. The DNA for the CDR3 is TGTGCCAGCAGTTTAGCGGCGGGAGCCGGGGGGTCGGGCCAAGAGACCCAGTACTTC. The chain joins TRBV12-3 or TRBV12-4 to TRBJ2-5; 7 nucleotides agree with TRBD2. V shed 0 bases, J shed 1 base, and the junction held 14 bases outside the gene matches. The CDR3 contains 19 residues.

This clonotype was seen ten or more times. CDR3 DNA sequence: TGTGCCTGGAGCAACCTAGGTGCTGCGGACAATGAGCAGTTCTTC. It codes for CAWSNLGAADNEQFF. The genes are TRBV30 and TRBJ2-1; D remains ambiguous. The CDR3 is 15 residues long. Germline CDR1 and CDR2: GTSNPN and SVGIG (reference sequence). V dropped 3 bases and J dropped 5 bases, with 17 bases sitting between them.